The source of this T cell receptor (beta chain) is a study of T cell repertoires in cytomegalovirus infection. The wider study: Public TCR beta signatures indicated both CMV infection and matching HLA type.

One entry per CDR3 protein results from TCRdb running MiXCR on the reads. The table shows about 260,000 distinct CDR3 sequences, with 9.1% occurring only once. Study-level findings and limits: The cumulative frequency of public TCR beta families identified carriers of CMV plus the relevant HLA. The response measured ex vivo was dominated by TCR beta clonotypes (HLA-C-restricted and CMV-specific).

This clonotype showed up just a few times. Its target is unknown. V was trimmed by 6 bases and J by 5 bases, leaving 26 bases between them. CDR3 size: 17 residues. The germline V gene encodes CDR1 WSHSY and CDR2 SAAADI. V gene TRBV10-2 combines with J gene TRBJ2-7, with D possibly being TRBD2 (6 bases). The specimen sequenced was PBMCs. The sequence was obtained from a human donor in good health (CMV status not recorded). Some clones in this sample may be carry-over from other donors' samples. This CDR3 is CASRTLLEGTDMDEQYF. The DNA of the CDR3 is TGCGCCAGCAGGACCCTTCTGGAGGGTACTGATATGGACGAGCAGTACTTC.